The 8 T cell receptor beta chains below come from one sample, sequenced in a study of blood T cells in healthy people across ages. A second PCR of roughly 7 to 11 cycles used a sample-barcoded 5' primer and a J-beta primer mix. Each CDR3 protein is one row after TCRdb ran MiXCR on the 5' RACE reads. The data show 1.8 million or so distinct CDR3 sequences, 39% seen once. The sample was blood. The receptors stem from a human donor in good health.

This clonotype has only a few counts. The rearrangement links TRBV5-1 to TRBJ1-1, with 7 nucleotides matching TRBD1. The germline gives CDR1 SGHRS, CDR2 YFSETQ. V shed 1 base, J shed 1 base, and the junction held 4 bases outside the gene matches. This CDR3 contains 15 residues. CDR3 sequence: CASSLREGANTEAFF. CDR3 in DNA: TGCGCCAGCAGCTTGCGAGAGGGGGCGAACACTGAAGCTTTCTTT.

As for this clonotype: A read error is possible here, since a much larger clone lies one base away. This chain uses TRBV12-3 or TRBV12-4 with TRBJ2-3; D gene uncertain. The length of the CDR3 is 11 residues. Trimming cost V 9 bases and J 2 bases, with 6 bases left between them. CDR3 in DNA: TGTGCCAGAAGAAACACAGATACGCAGTATTTT. Translated, it gives CARRNTDTQYF.

Concerning this clonotype: Germline and junction disagree at one end, which may indicate a read error. J is TRBJ2-3 and V is TRBV20-1; D gene uncertain. CDR1 and CDR2 (germline): DFQATT, SNEGSKA (reference sequence). The CDR3 runs 13 residues. CDR3 sequence reads: CSVRFSETDTQYF. In DNA form, the CDR3 reads TGCAGTGTTAGATTCTCTGAGACAGATACGCAGTATTTT.

The chain employs TRBV18 and TRBJ2-3; D unresolved. V was clipped by 6 bases and J by 4 bases, with 8 bases between them. Germline V gene lookup returns CDR1 KGHSH and CDR2 LQKENI. The CDR3 totals 12 residues. Here the CDR3 reads CASSPKADTQYF. CDR3 in DNA: TGTGCCAGCTCCCCCAAGGCAGATACGCAGTATTTT.

In DNA form, the CDR3 reads TGCAGTGCTAGAGATTTTAGAGGGGGGGCTCACAATGAGCAGTTCTTC. Amino acid sequence: CSARDFRGGAHNEQFF. The gene calls are TRBV20-1 and TRBJ2-1, with D possibly TRBD2 on 7 matching bases. The CDR3 extends over 16 amino acids. V was cut by 0 bases and J by 5 bases, with 17 bases left in between. CDR1 and CDR2 (germline): DFQATT, SNEGSKA (reference sequence).

V usage is TRBV2 and J usage is TRBJ2-4; D possibly corresponds to TRBD1 (5 bases). Trimming shortened V by 7 bases and J by 5 bases, and 12 bases separated the two germline ends. The CDR3 is 13 amino acids. In germline, CDR1 is SNHLY, CDR2 FYNNEI. CDR3 coding DNA: TGTGCCAGCAATGCAGGGTCGGAAAACATTCAGTACTTC. Its translation: CASNAGSENIQYF.

This clonotype was counted only a few times. The rearrangement links TRBV5-1 to TRBJ2-7; D is perhaps TRBD1 (5 bases). This CDR3 is 15 amino acids long. The germline V gene has CDR1 SGHRS and CDR2 YFSETQ. V lost 2 bases to trimming and J lost 3 bases, with 15 bases between them. The chain's CDR3 is CASSFNPTARYEQYF. The CDR3 coding sequence is TGCGCCAGCAGCTTCAACCCGACAGCCCGCTACGAGCAGTACTTC.

This chain uses TRBV9 with TRBJ2-5, with D possibly called TRBD1 or TRBD2 (6 bases each). V lost 0 bases, J lost 5 bases, and 11 bases lay in between. Germline loops: CDR1 SGDLS, CDR2 YYNGEE. This CDR3 comprises 14 residues. The CDR3 loop reads CASSVAQGRETQYF. DNA of the CDR3: TGTGCCAGCAGCGTAGCCCAGGGGAGGGAGACCCAGTACTTC. Filled out from reference TRBV9 and TRBJ2-5, the complete variable domain reads DSGVTQTPKHLITATGQRVTLRCSPRSGDLSVYWYQQSLDQGLQFLIQYYNGEERAKGNILERFSAQQFPDLHSELNLSSLELGDSALYFCASSVAQGRETQYFGPGTRLLVL.